This TCR beta chain was obtained from a study of blood T cell repertoires in COVID-19. Overall study: The United States, Italy and Spain provided the acute and convalescent COVID-19 samples. Nucleic acid was either cDNA or gDNA, and it came from T cells, B-cell-depleted T cells, or PBMCs.

Per germline, CDR1 SGHVS and CDR2 FQNEAQ. This CDR3 is 16 amino acids long. Trimming took 3 bases from V and 7 from J; bases not matched to a gene: 7. TCRdb keeps only in-frame clones here, not all; method: immunoSEQ multiplex PCR. The table has 190,000 or so clones, around 85% seen once. The study assigned cohorts using participant-reported clinical history. Each recovered donor of Cohort 3 presented with two negative PCRs, clearance, or symptom resolution. The sequence was collected from a man aged 40-49 years who had recovered from COVID-19. The sample comprised PBMCs or T cells enriched from blood (not recorded which). The J gene is TRBJ2-1, the V gene TRBV7-8, with 12 nucleotides matching TRBD2. The CDR3 is CASSFRLAGDPNEQFF. The CDR3 DNA is TGTGCCAGCAGCTTCCGACTAGCGGGAGACCCAAATGAGCAGTTCTTC.